These 25 T cell receptor beta chains share one sample of origin, sequenced in a study of cytomegalovirus exposure and HLA in healthy donors (TCRdb year 2017). Library preparation used the immunoSEQ multiplex PCR assay. The multiplex PCR relied on a mix of 60 forward primers for TCR Vbeta segments and 13 reverse primers for TCR Jbeta segments. Entries here come from immuneACCESS through TCRdb and include only in-frame sequences with V and J called. Some clones fail to appear in such tables; in the studies checked, an unresolved V gene covers under half of the shortfall, and the cause of the remainder is unknown. Across this sample there are around 140,000 clones, with approximately 85% seen only once. The biggest ten clones account for roughly 7.7% of the sample. The material sequenced was PBMCs. All receptors come from a woman aged 50 to 65 in good health and CMV-seropositive.

This clone came up once. For the CDR3, the DNA is TGTGCCAGCAGCTTAACAGGGGGCGACACCGGGGAGCTGTTTTTT. This encodes CASSLTGGDTGELFF. The rearrangement links TRBV7-3 to TRBJ2-2; 7 nucleotides match TRBD1. The ends lost 0 bases at V and 3 bases at J; junction bases unmatched: 1. CDR1 is SGHTA and CDR2 is FQGTGA in the germline V gene. The CDR3 has 15 residues.

The chain links TRBV5-1 to TRBJ2-1, with 10 positions matching TRBD1. After removal of 3 bases from V and 7 bases from J, the junction contained 7 bases not matched to a gene. The CDR3 runs 15 residues. Germline assignment: CDR1 SGHRS and CDR2 YFSETQ. As DNA, the CDR3 is TGCGCCAGCAGCTGGGGACAGGGGCTTGTGAATGAGCAGTTCTTC. Amino acids: CASSWGQGLVNEQFF.

This clone was observed a single time. The chain joins TRBV5-1 to TRBJ2-5; 9 positions agree with TRBD1. TRBJ2-7 matches the DNA end more closely, so the J call is doubtful. Germline loops: CDR1 SGHRS, CDR2 YFSETQ. The CDR3 has 15 residues. The CDR3 region is CASSLTPGTGSEQYF. The CDR3 nucleotides read TGCGCCAGCAGCTTGACCCCGGGGACAGGGAGCGAGCAGTACTTC.

J is TRBJ1-2 and V is TRBV4-3; TRBD1 matches 7 bases. This CDR3 spans 15 amino acids. CDR1 and CDR2 (germline): LGHNA, YSLEER. V lost 4 bases, J lost 4 bases, and 9 bases stayed unmatched. The CDR3 bases are TGCGCCAGCAGCCCACGGGGCAGGGGGACCTATGGCTACACCTTC. Its translation is CASSPRGRGTYGYTF.

The chain recombines TRBV7-6 with TRBJ2-5, with 8 bases that match TRBD2. V was pared by 5 bases and J by 5 bases, with 4 bases of the junction left unmatched. This CDR3 contains 13 residues. CDR1 SGHVS and CDR2 FNYEAQ come from the germline V gene. DNA of the CDR3: TGTGCCAGCAGCCGTCGGGGGGGGGAGACCCAGTACTTC. Protein: CASSRRGGETQYF.

This chain connects TRBV7-8 to TRBJ2-7, with a weak D call TRBD2 (6 bases). The CDR3 consists of 11 residues. V was cut by 3 bases and J by 6 bases, with 6 bases left in between. CDR1 is SGHVS and CDR2 is FQNEAQ in the germline V gene. The CDR3 DNA sequence: TGTGCCAGCAGCTTTAGCGGCGAGCAGTACTTC. Translated: CASSFSGEQYF.

The chain combines TRBV2 with TRBJ1-2, with D tentatively TRBD1 (6 bases). The V end lost 2 bases, the J end lost 5 bases, and 18 bases lay between the germline ends. Germline values: CDR1 SNHLY, CDR2 FYNNEI. This CDR3 spans 16 amino acids. CDR3 region: CASSEWTDSSWYGYTF. The CDR3 nucleotides are TGTGCCAGCAGTGAATGGACAGATTCTTCTTGGTATGGCTACACCTTC.

The genes are TRBV7-2 and TRBJ1-4; D remains ambiguous. The CDR3 spans 14 residues. Germline CDR1 is SGHTA and CDR2 is FQGNSA. The V and J ends lost 5 bases and 0 bases respectively, with 7 bases between them. The CDR3 bases are TGTGCCAGCAGCCGGGTTGCAACTAATGAAAAACTGTTTTTT. This translates into CASSRVATNEKLFF.

The chain employs TRBV28 and TRBJ2-5; possible D gene TRBD1, 5 bases. CDR1 and CDR2 (germline): MDHEN, SYDVKM. V was clipped by 3 bases and J by 3 bases, with 8 bases between them. The CDR3 totals 13 residues. The CDR3 reads CASSLVREETQYF. As DNA, the CDR3 is TGTGCCAGCAGTTTGGTCAGGGAAGAGACCCAGTACTTC. The full variable domain, with the rest looked up from reference TRBV28 and TRBJ2-5, is DVKVTQSSRYLVKRTGEKVFLECVQDMDHENMFWYRQDPGLGLRLIYFSYDVKMKEKGDIPEGYSVSREKKERFSLILESASTNQTSMYLCASSLVREETQYFGPGTRLLVL.

Comments on this clone: The same CDR3 can be traced to other DNA sequences in this sample. The J gene is TRBJ1-2, the V gene TRBV6-5, with D uncertain. Trimming removed 5 bases from V and 5 bases from J, with 12 bases in between. The CDR3 has 13 residues. CDR1 MNHEY and CDR2 SVGAGI come from the germline V gene. The CDR3 bases are TGTGCCAGCAGTCCCCGGGATCTTTATGGCTACACCTTC. Translated, it gives CASSPRDLYGYTF.

This sequence joins TRBV27 and TRBJ1-5; 8 bases agree with TRBD1. J gave up 4 bases and V 6 bases, and 14 bases lay outside the gene matches. Germline assignment: CDR1 MNHEY and CDR2 SMNVEV (reference sequence). This CDR3 region has 17 residues. The CDR3 DNA follows: TGTGCCAGCAGGGCGACAGGGGTATTAGCTGGGAATCAGCCCCAGCATTTT. Protein: CASRATGVLAGNQPQHF.

This chain connects TRBV30 to TRBJ1-6; D gene unclear. Germline lookup yields CDR1 GTSNPN and CDR2 SVGIG (reference sequence). The CDR3 length is 13 residues. Trimming removed 8 bases at V and 7 bases at J, with 15 bases between. CDR3 DNA: TGTGCCGGGAACCGGGAGTTCAATTCACCCCTCCACTTT. The encoded protein is CAGNREFNSPLHF.

This clone was counted only a few times. The chain links TRBV7-8 to TRBJ2-1; 12 bases are a match to TRBD2. CDR1 is SGHVS, CDR2 FQNEAQ, per germline. V lost 6 bases to trimming and J lost 9 bases; unmatched junction nucleotides: 6. The CDR3 has 14 amino acids. The CDR3 is CASSSGLAGSEQFF. The CDR3 nucleotides are TGTGCCAGCAGTTCTGGACTAGCGGGGAGTGAGCAGTTCTTC.

CDR3 coding DNA: TGTGCCAGCATTTGGGACAGGGGGACCTACGAGCAGTACTTC. Protein: CASIWDRGTYEQYF. V usage is TRBV6-1 and J usage is TRBJ2-7, with 11 bases fitting TRBD1. J gave up 2 bases and V 7 bases, and 4 bases lay outside the gene matches. Looked up from germline, CDR1 is MNHNS and CDR2 is SASEGT. This CDR3 region has 14 residues.

The chain links TRBV30 to TRBJ1-2; D remains unclear. The CDR3 is 14 residues long. The ends were cut back, 7 bases at V and 4 bases at J, with 19 bases in the middle. Germline CDR1 and CDR2: GTSNPN and SVGIG (reference sequence). CDR3 sequence (DNA): TGTGCCTTTCCTCCGGTGGGAGGCGGCTATGGCTACACCTTC. This sequence encodes CAFPPVGGGYGYTF.

DNA of the CDR3: TGTGCCACCAGGCCCGGGACAGGGGGCATTCAGCCCCAGCATTTT. This codes for CATRPGTGGIQPQHF. This rearrangement joins TRBV6-6 to TRBJ1-5; 12 bases agree with TRBD1. Germline V lookup: CDR1 MNHNY, CDR2 SVGAGI (reference sequence). The junction had 10 bases not matched to a gene; V was cut back by 10 bases and J by 6 bases. This CDR3 has 15 residues.

The rearrangement joins TRBV2 to TRBJ1-4; 8 bases agree with TRBD1. Germline V gene data show CDR1 as SNHLY and CDR2 as FYNNEI. This CDR3 comprises 14 residues. Losses at the gene ends were 6 bases for V and 8 bases for J; bases not matched to a gene: 8. This chain's CDR3 is CASRTDRGREKLFF. In DNA, the CDR3 is TGTGCCAGCAGGACAGACAGGGGACGGGAAAAACTGTTTTTT.

The rearrangement links TRBV27 to TRBJ2-1, with TRBD2 as a possible D gene (5 bases). In germline, CDR1 is MNHEY, CDR2 SMNVEV (reference sequence). The CDR3 totals 16 residues. V lost 4 bases to trimming and J lost 4 bases, with 17 bases between them. CDR3 sequence: CASSSVRGVGYNEQFF. CDR3 DNA: TGTGCCAGCAGTTCGGTCCGGGGTGTAGGGTACAATGAGCAGTTCTTC.

Of note for this clone: The sample holds other DNA sequences that translate to the same CDR3. The chain has TRBV9 and TRBJ2-7, with 11 bases that match TRBD2. Looked up from germline, CDR1 is SGDLS and CDR2 is YYNGEE. V shed 4 bases and J 3 bases; nucleotides not matched to a gene: 3. This CDR3 contains 14 residues. The CDR3 reads CASSPGLAGYEQYF. The CDR3 nucleotides read TGTGCCAGCAGCCCCGGACTAGCGGGCTACGAGCAGTACTTC.

The rearrangement joins TRBV6-5 to TRBJ1-2, with TRBD1 matching 7 bases. J lost 5 bases, V lost 2 bases, and 8 bases had no gene match. Germline V gives CDR1 MNHEY, CDR2 SVGAGI. This CDR3 comprises 15 residues. The CDR3 sequence is CASSYGTESLYGYTF. CDR3 nucleotide sequence: TGTGCCAGCAGTTACGGGACAGAAAGCCTTTATGGCTACACCTTC.

The chain uses TRBV7-3 and TRBJ1-1, with unresolved D. Germline-derived CDR1 and CDR2 are SGHTA and FQGTGA. Trimming removed 5 bases from V and 1 base from J, with 8 bases in between. The CDR3 has 13 residues. DNA for the CDR3: TGTGCCAGCAGCCCAGTTCAGAACACTGAAGCTTTCTTT. Translated, it gives CASSPVQNTEAFF.

J is TRBJ2-7 and V is TRBV15; D is perhaps TRBD2 (7 bases). CDR1 and CDR2 from the germline V gene are LNHNV and YYDKDF (reference sequence). This CDR3 comprises 15 residues. The ends were cut back, 0 bases at V and 2 bases at J, with 11 bases in the middle. CDR3 DNA sequence: TGTGCCACCAGCAGAGAGGGGGGGGCTACCTACGAGCAGTACTTC. Amino acids: CATSREGGATYEQYF.

This chain connects TRBV6-5 to TRBJ1-1, with 10 bases matching TRBD1. Germline-derived CDR1 and CDR2 are MNHEY and SVGAGI. Losses at the gene ends were 7 bases for V and 6 bases for J; bases not matched to a gene: 8. The CDR3 totals 14 residues. The CDR3 coding sequence is TGTGCCAGCACTCGCGACAGGGGGCTATCTGAAGCTTTCTTT. Amino acids: CASTRDRGLSEAFF.

This clone was seen only once. This chain joins TRBV7-3 and TRBJ2-2; TRBD2 aligns across 8 bases. Germline V gene data show CDR1 as SGHTA and CDR2 as FQGTGA. The V gene end was trimmed by 5 bases and the J gene end by 3 bases; junction bases not matched to a gene: 2. The CDR3 covers 14 residues. Here the CDR3 DNA reads TGTGCCAGCAGCCCGACTAGCGACACCGGGGAGCTGTTTTTT. Amino acids: CASSPTSDTGELFF.

This rearrangement joins TRBV15 to TRBJ2-1; 8 bases agree with TRBD1. Germline trimming cut 3 bases from V and 4 bases from J; bases unmatched to any gene: 2. This CDR3 region has 14 residues. Germline-derived CDR1 and CDR2 are LNHNV and YYDKDF (reference sequence). The CDR3 nucleotides are TGTGCCACCAGCAGGGACAGGGATTACAATGAGCAGTTCTTC. It codes for CATSRDRDYNEQFF.